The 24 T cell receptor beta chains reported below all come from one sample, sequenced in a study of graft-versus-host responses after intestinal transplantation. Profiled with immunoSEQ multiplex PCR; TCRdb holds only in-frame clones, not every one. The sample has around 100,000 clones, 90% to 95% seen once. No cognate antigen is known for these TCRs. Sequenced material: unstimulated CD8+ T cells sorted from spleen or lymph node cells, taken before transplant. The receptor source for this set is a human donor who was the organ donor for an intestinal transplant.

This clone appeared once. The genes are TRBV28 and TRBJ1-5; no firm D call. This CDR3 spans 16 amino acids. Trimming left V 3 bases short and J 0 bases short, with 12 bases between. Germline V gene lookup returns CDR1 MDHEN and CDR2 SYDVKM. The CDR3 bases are TGTGCCAGCAGTTTGACGACGTCGTATAGCAATCAGCCCCAGCATTTT. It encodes CASSLTTSYSNQPQHF.

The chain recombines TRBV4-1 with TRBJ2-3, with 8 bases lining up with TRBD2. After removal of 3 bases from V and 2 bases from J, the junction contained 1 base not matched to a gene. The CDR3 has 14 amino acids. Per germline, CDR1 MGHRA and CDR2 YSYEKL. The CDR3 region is CASSQREVTDTQYF. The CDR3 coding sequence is TGCGCCAGCAGCCAGCGGGAGGTCACAGATACGCAGTATTTT.

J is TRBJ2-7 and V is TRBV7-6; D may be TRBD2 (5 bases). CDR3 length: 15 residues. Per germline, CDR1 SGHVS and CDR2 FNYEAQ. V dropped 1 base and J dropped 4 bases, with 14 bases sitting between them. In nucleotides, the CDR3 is TGTGCCAGCAGCTTAGTCCACGGGGTGAAGTACGAGCAGTACTTC. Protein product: CASSLVHGVKYEQYF.

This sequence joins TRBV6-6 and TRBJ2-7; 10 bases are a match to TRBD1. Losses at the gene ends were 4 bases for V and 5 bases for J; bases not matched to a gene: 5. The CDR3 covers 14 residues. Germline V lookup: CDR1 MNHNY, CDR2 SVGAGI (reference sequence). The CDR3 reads CASSFGTGVHEQYF. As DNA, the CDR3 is TGTGCCAGCAGTTTCGGGACAGGGGTACACGAGCAGTACTTC.

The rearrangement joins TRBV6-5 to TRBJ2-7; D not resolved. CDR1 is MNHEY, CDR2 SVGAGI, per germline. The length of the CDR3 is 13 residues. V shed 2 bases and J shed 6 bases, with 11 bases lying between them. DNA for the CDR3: TGTGCCAGCAGTTACGCCCCCCTCTCCGAGCAGTACTTC. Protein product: CASSYAPLSEQYF.

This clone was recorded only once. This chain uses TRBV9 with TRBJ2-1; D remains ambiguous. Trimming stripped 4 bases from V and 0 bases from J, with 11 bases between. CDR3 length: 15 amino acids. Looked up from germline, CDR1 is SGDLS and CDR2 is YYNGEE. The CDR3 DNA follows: TGTGCCAGCAGCTCCAGGTCTGGCTCCTACAATGAGCAGTTCTTC. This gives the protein CASSSRSGSYNEQFF.

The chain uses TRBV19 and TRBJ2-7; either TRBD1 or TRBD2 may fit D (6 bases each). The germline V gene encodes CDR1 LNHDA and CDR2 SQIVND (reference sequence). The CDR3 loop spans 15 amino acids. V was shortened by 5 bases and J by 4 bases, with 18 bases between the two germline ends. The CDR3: CASSLITGTGYEQYF. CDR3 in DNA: TGTGCCAGTAGTTTAATCACAGGGACTGGGTACGAGCAGTACTTC.

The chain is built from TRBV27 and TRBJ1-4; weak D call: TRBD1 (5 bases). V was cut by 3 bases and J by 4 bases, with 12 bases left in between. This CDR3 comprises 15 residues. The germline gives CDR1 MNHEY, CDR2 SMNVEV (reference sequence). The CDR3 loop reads CASSLATAFNEKLFF. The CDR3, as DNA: TGTGCCAGCAGTTTGGCGACAGCTTTTAATGAAAAACTGTTTTTT.

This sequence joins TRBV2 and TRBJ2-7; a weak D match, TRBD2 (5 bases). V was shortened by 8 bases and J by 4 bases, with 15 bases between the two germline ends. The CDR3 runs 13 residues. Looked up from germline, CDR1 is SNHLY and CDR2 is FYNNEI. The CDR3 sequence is CASLEGFGYEQYF. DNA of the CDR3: TGTGCCAGCCTCGAGGGATTTGGTTACGAGCAGTACTTC. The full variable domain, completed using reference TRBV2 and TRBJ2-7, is EPEVTQTPSHQVTQMGQEVILRCVPISNHLYFYWYRQILGQKVEFLVSFYNNEISEKSEIFDDQFSVERPDGSNFTLKIRSTKLEDSAMYFCASLEGFGYEQYFGPGTRLTVT.

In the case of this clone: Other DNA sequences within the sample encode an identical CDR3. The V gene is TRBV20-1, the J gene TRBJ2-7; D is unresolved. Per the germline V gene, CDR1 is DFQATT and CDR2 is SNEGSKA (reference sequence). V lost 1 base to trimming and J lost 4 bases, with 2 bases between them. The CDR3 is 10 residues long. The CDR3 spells CSARGYEQYF. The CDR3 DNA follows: TGCAGTGCTAGAGGGTACGAGCAGTACTTC.

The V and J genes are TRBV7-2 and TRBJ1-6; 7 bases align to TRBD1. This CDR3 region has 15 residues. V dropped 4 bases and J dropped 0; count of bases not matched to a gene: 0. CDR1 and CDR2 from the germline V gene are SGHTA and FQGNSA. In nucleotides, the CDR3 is TGTGCCAGCAGCTGGGACAGCTCCTATAATTCACCCCTCCACTTT. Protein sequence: CASSWDSSYNSPLHF.

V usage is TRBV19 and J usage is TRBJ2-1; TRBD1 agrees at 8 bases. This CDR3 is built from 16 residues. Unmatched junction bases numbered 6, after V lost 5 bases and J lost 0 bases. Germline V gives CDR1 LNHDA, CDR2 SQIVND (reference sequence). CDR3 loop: CASSSGQGLSYNEQFF. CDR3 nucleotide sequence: TGTGCCAGTAGTTCAGGACAGGGCCTCTCCTACAATGAGCAGTTCTTC. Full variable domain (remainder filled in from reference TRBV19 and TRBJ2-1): DGGITQSPKYLFRKEGQNVTLSCEQNLNHDAMYWYRQDPGQGLRLIYYSQIVNDFQKGDIAEGYSVSREKKESFPLTVTSAQKNPTAFYLCASSSGQGLSYNEQFFGPGTRLTVL.

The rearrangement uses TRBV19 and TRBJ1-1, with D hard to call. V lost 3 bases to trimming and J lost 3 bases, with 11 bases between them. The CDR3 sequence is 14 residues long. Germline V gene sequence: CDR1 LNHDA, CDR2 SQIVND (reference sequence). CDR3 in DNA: TGTGCCAGTAGTATCGCAGCAGGTGACACTGAAGCTTTCTTT. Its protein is CASSIAAGDTEAFF. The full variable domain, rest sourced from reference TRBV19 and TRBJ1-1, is DGGITQSPKYLFRKEGQNVTLSCEQNLNHDAMYWYRQDPGQGLRLIYYSQIVNDFQKGDIAEGYSVSREKKESFPLTVTSAQKNPTAFYLCASSIAAGDTEAFFGQGTRLTVV.

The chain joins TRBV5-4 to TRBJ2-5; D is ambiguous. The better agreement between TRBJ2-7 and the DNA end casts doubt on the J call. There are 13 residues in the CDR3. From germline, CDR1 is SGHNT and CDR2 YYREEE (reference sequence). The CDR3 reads CASSLVPSYEQYF. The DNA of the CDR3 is TGTGCCAGCAGCTTGGTCCCCTCCTACGAGCAGTACTTC.

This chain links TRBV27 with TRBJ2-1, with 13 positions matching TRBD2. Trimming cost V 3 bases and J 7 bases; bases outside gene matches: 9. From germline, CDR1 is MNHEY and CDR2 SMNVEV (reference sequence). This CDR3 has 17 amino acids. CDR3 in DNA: TGTGCCAGCAGTTTGGCGCCCCGGACTAGCGGGGGTAATGAGCAGTTCTTC. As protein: CASSLAPRTSGGNEQFF.

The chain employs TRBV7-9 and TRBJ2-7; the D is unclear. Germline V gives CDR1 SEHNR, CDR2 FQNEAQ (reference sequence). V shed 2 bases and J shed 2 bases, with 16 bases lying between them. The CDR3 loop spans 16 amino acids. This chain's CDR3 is CASSLRRDQSTYEQYF. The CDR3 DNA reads TGTGCCAGCAGCTTACGAAGAGATCAAAGCACCTACGAGCAGTACTTC.

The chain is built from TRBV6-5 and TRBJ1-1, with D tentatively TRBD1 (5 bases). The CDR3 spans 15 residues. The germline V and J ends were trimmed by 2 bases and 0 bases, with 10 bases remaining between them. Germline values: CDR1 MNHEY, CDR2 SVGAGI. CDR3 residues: CASSYGASLNTEAFF. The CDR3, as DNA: TGTGCCAGCAGTTACGGGGCAAGTCTGAACACTGAAGCTTTCTTT.

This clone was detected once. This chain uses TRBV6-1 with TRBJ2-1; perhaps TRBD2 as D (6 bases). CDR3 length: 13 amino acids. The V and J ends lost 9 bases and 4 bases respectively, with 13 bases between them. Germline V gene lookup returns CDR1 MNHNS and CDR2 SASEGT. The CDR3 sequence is CASNPGLYNEQFF. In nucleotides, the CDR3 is TGTGCCAGTAACCCGGGACTTTACAATGAGCAGTTCTTC.

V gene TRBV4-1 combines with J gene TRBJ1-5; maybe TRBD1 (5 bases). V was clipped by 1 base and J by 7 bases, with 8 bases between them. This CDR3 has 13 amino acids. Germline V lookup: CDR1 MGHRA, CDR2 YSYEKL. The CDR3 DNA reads TGCGCCAGCAGCCAAGTCGAGGGGCAGCCCCAGCATTTT. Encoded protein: CASSQVEGQPQHF.

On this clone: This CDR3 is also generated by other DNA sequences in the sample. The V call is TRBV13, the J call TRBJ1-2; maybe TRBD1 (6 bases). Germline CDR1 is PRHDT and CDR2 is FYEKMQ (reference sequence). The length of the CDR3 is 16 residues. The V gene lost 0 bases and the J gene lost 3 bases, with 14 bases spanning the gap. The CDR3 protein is CASSLGLQGRDYGYTF. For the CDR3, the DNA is TGTGCCAGCAGCTTAGGTCTACAGGGAAGAGACTATGGCTACACCTTC.

This CDR3 reads CASSIVGRTYEQYF. CDR3 DNA: TGTGCCAGTAGTATAGTCGGCAGGACCTACGAGCAGTACTTC. The chain is built from TRBV19 and TRBJ2-7; D gene ambiguous. The length of the CDR3 is 14 residues. V lost 1 base and J 2 bases, leaving 9 bases between the germline ends. From germline, CDR1 is LNHDA and CDR2 SQIVND (reference sequence). Using reference TRBV19 and TRBJ2-7 for the parts outside the CDR3, the full variable domain is DGGITQSPKYLFRKEGQNVTLSCEQNLNHDAMYWYRQDPGQGLRLIYYSQIVNDFQKGDIAEGYSVSREKKESFPLTVTSAQKNPTAFYLCASSIVGRTYEQYFGPGTRLTVT.

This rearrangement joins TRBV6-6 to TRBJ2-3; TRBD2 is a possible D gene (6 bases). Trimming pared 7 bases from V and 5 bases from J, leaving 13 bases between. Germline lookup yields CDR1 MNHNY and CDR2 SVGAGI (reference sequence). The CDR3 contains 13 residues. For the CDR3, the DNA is TGTGCCAGCATGGAGGGACGAGGAGATACGCAGTATTTT. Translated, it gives CASMEGRGDTQYF.

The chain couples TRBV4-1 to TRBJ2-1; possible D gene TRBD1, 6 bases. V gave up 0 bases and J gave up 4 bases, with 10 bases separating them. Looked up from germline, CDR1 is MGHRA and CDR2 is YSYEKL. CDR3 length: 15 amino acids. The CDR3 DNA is TGCGCCAGCAGCCAAGAGGGGGCTGGATACAATGAGCAGTTCTTC. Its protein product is CASSQEGAGYNEQFF.

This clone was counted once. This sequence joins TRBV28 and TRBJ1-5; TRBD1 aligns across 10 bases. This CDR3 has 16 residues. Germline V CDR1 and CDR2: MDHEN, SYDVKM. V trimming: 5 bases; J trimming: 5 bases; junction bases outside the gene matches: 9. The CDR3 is CASSHPGQGPYQPQHF. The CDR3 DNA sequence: TGTGCCAGCAGTCATCCGGGACAGGGGCCCTATCAGCCCCAGCATTTT.